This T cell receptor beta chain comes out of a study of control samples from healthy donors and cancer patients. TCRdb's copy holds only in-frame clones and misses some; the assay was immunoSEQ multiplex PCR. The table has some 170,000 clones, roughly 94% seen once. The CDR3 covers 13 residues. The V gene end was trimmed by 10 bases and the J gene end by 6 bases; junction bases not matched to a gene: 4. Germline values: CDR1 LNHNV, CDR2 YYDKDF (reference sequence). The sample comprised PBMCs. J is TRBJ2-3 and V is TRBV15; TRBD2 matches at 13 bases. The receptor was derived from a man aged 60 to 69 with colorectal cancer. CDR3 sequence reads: CASATSGGDTQYF. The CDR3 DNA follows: TGTGCCAGCGCGACTAGCGGGGGGGATACGCAGTATTTT.